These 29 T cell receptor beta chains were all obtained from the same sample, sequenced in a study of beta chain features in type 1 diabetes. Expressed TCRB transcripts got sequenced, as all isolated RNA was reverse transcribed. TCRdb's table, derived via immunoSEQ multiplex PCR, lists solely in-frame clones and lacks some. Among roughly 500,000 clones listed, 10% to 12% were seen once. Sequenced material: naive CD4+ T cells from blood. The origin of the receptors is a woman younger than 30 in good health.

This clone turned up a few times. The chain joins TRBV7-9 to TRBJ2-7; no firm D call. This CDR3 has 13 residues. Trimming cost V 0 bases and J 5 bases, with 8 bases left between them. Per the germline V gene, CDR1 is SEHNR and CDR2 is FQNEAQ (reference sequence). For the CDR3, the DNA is TGTGCCAGCAGCTTAGCATTCGCGGACGAGCAGTACTTC. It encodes CASSLAFADEQYF.

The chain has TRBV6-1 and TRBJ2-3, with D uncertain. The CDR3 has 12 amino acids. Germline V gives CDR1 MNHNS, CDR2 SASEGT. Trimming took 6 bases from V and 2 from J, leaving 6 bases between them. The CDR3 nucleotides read TGTGCCAGCAGAGAGTACACAGATACGCAGTATTTT. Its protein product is CASREYTDTQYF.

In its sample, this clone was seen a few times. The DNA of the CDR3 is TGTGCCAGCAGCTATAGACAGGGCCCAGATACGCAGTATTTT. As protein: CASSYRQGPDTQYF. The V and J genes are TRBV7-2 and TRBJ2-3, with TRBD1 matching over 7 bases. Per germline, CDR1 SGHTA and CDR2 FQGNSA. V gave up 4 bases and J gave up 4 bases; unmatched junction bases: 5. CDR3 size: 14 residues.

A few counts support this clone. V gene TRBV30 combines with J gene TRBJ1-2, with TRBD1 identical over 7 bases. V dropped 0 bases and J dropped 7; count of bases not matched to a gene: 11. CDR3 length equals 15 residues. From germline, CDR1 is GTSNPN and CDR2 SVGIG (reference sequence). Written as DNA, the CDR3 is TGTGCCTGGAGTGTACCGGGAGGGGGCGTTTTTGGCTACACCTTC. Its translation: CAWSVPGGGVFGYTF.

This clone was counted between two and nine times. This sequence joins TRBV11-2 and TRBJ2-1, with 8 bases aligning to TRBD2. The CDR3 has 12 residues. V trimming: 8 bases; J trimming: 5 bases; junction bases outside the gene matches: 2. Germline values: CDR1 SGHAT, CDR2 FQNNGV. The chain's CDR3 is CASGAGDNEQFF. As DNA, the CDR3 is TGTGCCAGCGGAGCGGGAGACAATGAGCAGTTCTTC.

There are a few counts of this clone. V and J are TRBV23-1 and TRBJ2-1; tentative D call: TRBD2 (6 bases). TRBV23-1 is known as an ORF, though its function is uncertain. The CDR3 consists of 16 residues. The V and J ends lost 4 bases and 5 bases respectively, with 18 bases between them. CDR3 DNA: TGCGCCAGCAGTCCGATCGAAGGGAGGAAAAACAATGAGCAGTTCTTC. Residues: CASSPIEGRKNNEQFF.

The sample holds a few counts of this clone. The CDR3 is CASREKLIGGLHEQYF. CDR3 DNA sequence: TGTGCCAGCAGGGAAAAGTTAATTGGGGGGCTCCACGAGCAGTACTTC. This chain connects TRBV6-6 to TRBJ2-7, with D perhaps assigned TRBD1 or TRBD2 (6 bases each). This CDR3 region has 16 residues. Deletions cut 6 bases from V and 5 bases from J, with 23 bases between. The germline V gene has CDR1 MNHNY and CDR2 SVGAGI (reference sequence).

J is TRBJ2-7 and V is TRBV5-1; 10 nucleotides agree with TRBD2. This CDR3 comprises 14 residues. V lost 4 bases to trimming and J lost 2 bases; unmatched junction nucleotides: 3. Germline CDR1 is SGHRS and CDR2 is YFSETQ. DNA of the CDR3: TGCGCCAGCAGCGTTACTAGCGGGGCCTACGAGCAGTACGTC. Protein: CASSVTSGAYEQYV.

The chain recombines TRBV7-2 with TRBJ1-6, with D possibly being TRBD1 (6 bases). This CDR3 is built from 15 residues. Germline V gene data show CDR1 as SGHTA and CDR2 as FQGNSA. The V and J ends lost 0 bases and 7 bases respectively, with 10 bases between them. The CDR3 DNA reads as TGTGCCAGCAGCTTAGCGGTGGGGACAAATTCACCCCTCCACTTT. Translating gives CASSLAVGTNSPLHF.

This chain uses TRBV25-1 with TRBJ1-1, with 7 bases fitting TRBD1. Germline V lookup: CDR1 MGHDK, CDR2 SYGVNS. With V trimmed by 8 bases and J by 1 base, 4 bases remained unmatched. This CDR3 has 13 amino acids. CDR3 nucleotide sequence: TGTGCCAGCGCCGGGACAGAGAACACTGAAGCTTTCTTT. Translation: CASAGTENTEAFF.

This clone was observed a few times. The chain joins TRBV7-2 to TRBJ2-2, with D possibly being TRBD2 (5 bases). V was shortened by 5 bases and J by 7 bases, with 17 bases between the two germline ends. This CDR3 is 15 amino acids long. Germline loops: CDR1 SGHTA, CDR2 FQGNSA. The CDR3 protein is CASSLAVDFSGELFF. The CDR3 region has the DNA TGTGCCAGCAGCCTTGCTGTGGACTTCAGCGGGGAGCTGTTTTTT.

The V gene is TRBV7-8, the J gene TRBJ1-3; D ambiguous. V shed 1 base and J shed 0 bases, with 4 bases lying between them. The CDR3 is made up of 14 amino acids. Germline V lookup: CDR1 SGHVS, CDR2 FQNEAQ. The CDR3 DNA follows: TGTGCCAGCAGCTTAGTGCGCTCTGGAAACACCATATATTTT. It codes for CASSLVRSGNTIYF.

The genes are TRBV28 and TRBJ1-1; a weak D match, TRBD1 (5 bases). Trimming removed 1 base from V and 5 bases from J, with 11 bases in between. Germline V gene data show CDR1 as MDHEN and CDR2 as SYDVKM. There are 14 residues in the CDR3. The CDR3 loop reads CASSLSFGATEAFF. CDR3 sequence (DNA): TGTGCCAGCAGTTTATCGTTCGGGGCTACTGAAGCTTTCTTT.

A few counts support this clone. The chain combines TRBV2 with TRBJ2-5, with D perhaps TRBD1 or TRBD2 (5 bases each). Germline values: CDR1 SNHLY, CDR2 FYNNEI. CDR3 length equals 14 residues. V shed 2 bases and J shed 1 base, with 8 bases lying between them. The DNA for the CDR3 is TGTGCCAGCAGTGAACAGGGACCCCAAGAGACCCAGTACTTC. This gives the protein CASSEQGPQETQYF.

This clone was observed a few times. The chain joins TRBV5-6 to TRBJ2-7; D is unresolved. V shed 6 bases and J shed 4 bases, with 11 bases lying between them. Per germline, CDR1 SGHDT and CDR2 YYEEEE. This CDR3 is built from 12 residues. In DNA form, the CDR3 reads TGTGCCAGCACCTGCGACTCGTACGAGCAGTACGTC. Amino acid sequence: CASTCDSYEQYV.

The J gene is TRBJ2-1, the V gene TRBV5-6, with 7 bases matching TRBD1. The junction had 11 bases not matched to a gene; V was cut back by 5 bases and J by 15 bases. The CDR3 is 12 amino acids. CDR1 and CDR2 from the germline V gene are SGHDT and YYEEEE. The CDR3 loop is CASSRDSSSPFF. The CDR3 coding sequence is TGTGCCAGCAGTAGGGACAGCTCAAGTCCGTTCTTC.

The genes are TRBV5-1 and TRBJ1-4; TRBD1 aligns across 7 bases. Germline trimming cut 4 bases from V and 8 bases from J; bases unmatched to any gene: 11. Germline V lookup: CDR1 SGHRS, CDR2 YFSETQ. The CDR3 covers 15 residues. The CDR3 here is CASSLGTVAKEKLFF. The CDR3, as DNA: TGCGCCAGCAGCCTGGGGACAGTCGCAAAAGAAAAACTGTTTTTT.

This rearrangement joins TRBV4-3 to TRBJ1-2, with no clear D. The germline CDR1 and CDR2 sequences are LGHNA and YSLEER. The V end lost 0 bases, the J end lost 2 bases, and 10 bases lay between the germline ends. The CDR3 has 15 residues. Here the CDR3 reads CASSQDLGRNYGYTF. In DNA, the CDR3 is TGCGCCAGCAGCCAAGATCTTGGCAGAAACTATGGCTACACCTTC.

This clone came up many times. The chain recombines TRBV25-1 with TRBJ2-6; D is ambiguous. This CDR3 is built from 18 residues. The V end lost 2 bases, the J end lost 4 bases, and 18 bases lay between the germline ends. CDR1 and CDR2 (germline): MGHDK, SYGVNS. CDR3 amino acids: CASSEGLAGVAGANVLTF. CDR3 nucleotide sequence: TGTGCCAGCAGTGAAGGATTGGCAGGAGTAGCCGGGGCCAACGTCCTGACTTTC.

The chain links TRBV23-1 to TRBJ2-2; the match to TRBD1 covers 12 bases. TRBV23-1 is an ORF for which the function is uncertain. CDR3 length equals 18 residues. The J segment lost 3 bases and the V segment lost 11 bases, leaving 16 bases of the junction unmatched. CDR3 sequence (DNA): TGCGCCCAACTTCCGGGACAGGGGGCCATTCCGGACACCGGGGAGCTGTTTTTT. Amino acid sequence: CAQLPGQGAIPDTGELFF.

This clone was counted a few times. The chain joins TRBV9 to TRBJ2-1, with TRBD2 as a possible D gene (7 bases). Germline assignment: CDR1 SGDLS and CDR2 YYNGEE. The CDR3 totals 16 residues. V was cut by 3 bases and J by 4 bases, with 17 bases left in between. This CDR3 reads CASSDRGAPRYNEQFF. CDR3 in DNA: TGTGCCAGCAGCGATCGGGGGGCCCCTCGTTACAATGAGCAGTTCTTC.

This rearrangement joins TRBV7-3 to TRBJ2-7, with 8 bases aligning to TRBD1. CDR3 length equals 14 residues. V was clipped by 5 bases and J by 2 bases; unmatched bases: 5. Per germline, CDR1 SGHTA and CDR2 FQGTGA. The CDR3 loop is CASSTSGGTYEQYF. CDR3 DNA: TGTGCCAGCAGCACCTCAGGGGGCACCTACGAGCAGTACTTC.

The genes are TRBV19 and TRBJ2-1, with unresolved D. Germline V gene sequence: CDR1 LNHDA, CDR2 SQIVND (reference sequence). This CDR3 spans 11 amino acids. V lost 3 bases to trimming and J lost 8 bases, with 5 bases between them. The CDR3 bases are TGTGCCAGTAGTATGGCGCATGAGCAGTTCTTC. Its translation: CASSMAHEQFF.

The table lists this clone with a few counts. CDR3 region: CASSPGQWNQPQHF. The CDR3 nucleotides read TGTGCCAGCTCACCGGGACAGTGGAATCAGCCCCAGCATTTT. The chain employs TRBV18 and TRBJ1-5; 7 bases agree with TRBD1. The CDR3 consists of 14 residues. Germline V lookup: CDR1 KGHSH, CDR2 LQKENI. V shed 3 bases and J 4 bases; nucleotides not matched to a gene: 3.

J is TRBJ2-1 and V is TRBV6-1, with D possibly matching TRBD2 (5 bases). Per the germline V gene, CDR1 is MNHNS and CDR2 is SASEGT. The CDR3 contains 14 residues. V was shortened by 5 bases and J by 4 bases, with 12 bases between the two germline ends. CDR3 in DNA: TGTGCCAGCAGTCGGACTTCACGTTACAATGAGCAGTTCTTC. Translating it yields CASSRTSRYNEQFF.

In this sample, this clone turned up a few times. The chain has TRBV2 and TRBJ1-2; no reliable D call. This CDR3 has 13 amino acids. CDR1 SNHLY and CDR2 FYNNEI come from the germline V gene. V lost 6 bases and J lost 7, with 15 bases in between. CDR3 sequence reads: CASRSREGGGYTF. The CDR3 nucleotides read TGTGCCAGCAGATCACGAGAAGGCGGTGGCTACACCTTC. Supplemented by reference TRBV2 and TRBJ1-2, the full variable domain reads EPEVTQTPSHQVTQMGQEVILRCVPISNHLYFYWYRQILGQKVEFLVSFYNNEISEKSEIFDDQFSVERPDGSNFTLKIRSTKLEDSAMYFCASRSREGGGYTFGSGTRLTVV.

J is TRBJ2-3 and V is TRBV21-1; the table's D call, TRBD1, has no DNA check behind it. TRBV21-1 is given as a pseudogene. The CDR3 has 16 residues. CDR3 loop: CASGHRAKASTDTQYF. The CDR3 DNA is TGTGCCAGCGGCCACAGGGCCAAAGCCAGCACAGATACGCAGTATTTT.

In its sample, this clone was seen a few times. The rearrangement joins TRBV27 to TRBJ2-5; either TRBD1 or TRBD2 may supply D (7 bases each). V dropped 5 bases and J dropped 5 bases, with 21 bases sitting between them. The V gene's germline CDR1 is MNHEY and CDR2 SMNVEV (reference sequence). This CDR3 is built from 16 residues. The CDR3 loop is CASSARAGQLSETQYF. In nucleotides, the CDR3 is TGTGCCAGCAGTGCCCGAGCGGGACAGCTGAGCGAGACCCAGTACTTC.

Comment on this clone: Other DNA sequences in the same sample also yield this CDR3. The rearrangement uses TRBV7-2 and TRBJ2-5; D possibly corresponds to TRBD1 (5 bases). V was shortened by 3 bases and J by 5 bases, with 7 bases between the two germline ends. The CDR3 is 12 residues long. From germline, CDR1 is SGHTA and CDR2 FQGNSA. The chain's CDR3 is CASSFYRETQYF. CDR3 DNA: TGTGCCAGCAGCTTTTACAGGGAGACCCAGTACTTC.